This TCR beta chain was recovered during a study of blood T cell repertoires in COVID-19. Assay: immunoSEQ multiplex PCR; the TCRdb copy retains only in-frame clones and omits some. The sample holds some 230,000 clones, 86% seen once. Per germline, CDR1 LGHNA and CDR2 YSLEER. The CDR3 is 15 residues long. V gave up 4 bases and J gave up 0 bases, with 13 bases separating them. This receptor was obtained from a man younger than 40 who had recovered from COVID-19. Sequenced sample: peripheral blood. V gene TRBV4-3 combines with J gene TRBJ2-7, with no clear D. CDR3 sequence (DNA): TGCGCCAGCAGCCTTGTATACAAAAGCTCCTACGAGCAGTACTTC. Translation: CASSLVYKSSYEQYF.